The entry below describes one T cell receptor (beta chain). The antigen is unknown. The CDR3 runs 14 residues. The V end lost 0 bases, the J end lost 6 bases, and 10 bases lay between the germline ends. Germline V gives CDR1 MGHRA, CDR2 YSYEKL. This specimen comes from a study of post-analysis software for immune sequencing data. Study information: As for disease course, relapsing-remitting, secondary progressive and progressive-relapsing multiple sclerosis were all included.

Points from the study as a whole: The five TRBV segments detected at higher frequency in patients than in controls included TRBV5-6, TRBV5-1 and TRBV20-1.

Libraries were made from TCR beta cDNA, and they carried unique molecular identifiers. T cells numbering about 0.95 to 11 million gave rise to roughly 550,000 cDNA molecules. TCRdb called the PCR reads again in MiXCR, with one record for every CDR3 protein. The sample lists a few hundred thousand distinct CDR3 sequences; approximately 33% were seen once. This chain links TRBV4-1 with TRBJ2-3; a weak D match, TRBD2 (6 bases). The sequenced sample was blood. This receptor was obtained from a girl aged 5 to 17 with multiple sclerosis. CDR3 region: CASSQDTSFDTQYF. For the CDR3, the DNA is TGCGCCAGCAGCCAAGATACTAGCTTCGATACGCAGTATTTT.